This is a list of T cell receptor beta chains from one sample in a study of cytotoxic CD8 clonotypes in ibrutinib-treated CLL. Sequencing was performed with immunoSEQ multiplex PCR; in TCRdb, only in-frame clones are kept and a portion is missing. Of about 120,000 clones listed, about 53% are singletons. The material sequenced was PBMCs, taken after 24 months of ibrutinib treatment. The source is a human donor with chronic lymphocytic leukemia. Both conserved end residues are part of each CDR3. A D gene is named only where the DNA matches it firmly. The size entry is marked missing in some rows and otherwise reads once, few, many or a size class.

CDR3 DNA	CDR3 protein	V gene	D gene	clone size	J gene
TGCGCCAGCAGCTTGGGGGACGGTTGGACCCAGTACTTC	CASSLGDGWTQYF	TRBV5-1	.	.	TRBJ2-5
TGCGCCAGCAGCTTGGTATCGGACGGACCCTACGAGCAGTACTTC	CASSLVSDGPYEQYF	TRBV5-1	.	.	TRBJ2-7
TGTGCCAGCAGGAGGTTATATAGCAATCAGCCCCAGCATTTT	CASRRLYSNQPQHF	TRBV6-5	.	.	TRBJ1-5
TGTGCCTGGAGTGTATTACAGGGGGACTACGAGCAGTACTTC	CAWSVLQGDYEQYF	TRBV30	TRBD1	few	TRBJ2-7
TGTGCCAGCAGTGAAAGGGAAGAGGCCGAGCAGTACTTC	CASSEREEAEQYF	TRBV2	.	.	TRBJ2-7
TGCAGCGTTAAGCGCGGCGACCGGACAGGGGGCAATGAGCAGTTCTTC	CSVKRGDRTGGNEQFF	TRBV29-1	TRBD1	.	TRBJ2-1
TGCGCCAGCAGCCAAGTCCCTAGCGGGGGGCCTGAGCAGTACTTC	CASSQVPSGGPEQYF	TRBV4-1	TRBD2	few	TRBJ2-7
TGTGCCAGCAGCTTAAAGAACACCGGGGAGCTGTTTTTT	CASSLKNTGELFF	TRBV7-3	.	.	TRBJ2-2
TGCGCCAGCAGCCAAGAACAGGGATGGAACATTCAGTACTTC	CASSQEQGWNIQYF	TRBV4-1	.	.	TRBJ2-4
TGTGCCAGCAGTCCGCTGGGACAGGGTTCCTACGAGCAGTACTTC	CASSPLGQGSYEQYF	TRBV27	TRBD1	.	TRBJ2-7
TGCGCCAGCAGCTTGGAGCCCAGGGCAGACCAGCCCCAGCATTTT	CASSLEPRADQPQHF	TRBV5-1	.	.	TRBJ1-5
TGCGCCAGCAGCTTGGACCCGGGGGGCTACGAGCAGTACTTC	CASSLDPGGYEQYF	TRBV5-1	TRBD2	.	TRBJ2-7
TGTGCCAGCTCCCCGGTTGGGGGTTTAGGTTCACCCCTCCACTTT	CASSPVGGLGSPLHF	TRBV18	.	.	TRBJ1-6
TGTGCCAGCAGACCTGACAGGGGAAGAGGCACTGAAGCTTTCTTT	CASRPDRGRGTEAFF	TRBV5-4	TRBD1	.	TRBJ1-1
TGCAGCGTTGAAGAAAACGGAGCGGGCGAGCAGTACTTC	CSVEENGAGEQYF	TRBV29-1	.	.	TRBJ2-7
TGTGCCAGCAGAGCTTACGAGCAGTACTTC	CASRAYEQYF	TRBV6-5	.	.	TRBJ2-7
TGTGCCAGTAGTATCCTGGGGAAGGGCACTGAAGCTTTCTTT	CASSILGKGTEAFF	TRBV19	.	few	TRBJ1-1
TGTGCCAGCTCACCACCCCGGACAGGGCGGAACTATGGCTACACCTTC	CASSPPRTGRNYGYTF	TRBV18	TRBD1	.	TRBJ1-2
TGTGCCAGCAGCTCCGACAGGAACATTCAGTACTTC	CASSSDRNIQYF	TRBV6-5	.	.	TRBJ2-4
TGTGCCAGCAGCGCCAAACTAGCGGACGAGGCGGATACGCAGTATTTT	CASSAKLADEADTQYF	TRBV9	TRBD2	few	TRBJ2-3
TGTGCCAGCAGTGGGGCAGCGACAGATACGCAGTATTTT	CASSGAATDTQYF	TRBV2	.	few	TRBJ2-3
TGTGCCAGCAGTGACGGTGTGAAGGGGCTAAATTCACCCCTCCACTTT	CASSDGVKGLNSPLHF	TRBV6-4	.	.	TRBJ1-6
TGTGCCTGGAGCTATACACAGGGACAGCCCCAGCATTTT	CAWSYTQGQPQHF	TRBV30	.	many	TRBJ1-5
TGTGCCAGCTCGGGACAGGGGGGTTCACCCCTCCACTTT	CASSGQGGSPLHF	TRBV2	TRBD1	few	TRBJ1-6
TGTGCCTGGAGTGTACCAAAGGGGGCAGGAACTGAAGCTTTCTTT	CAWSVPKGAGTEAFF	TRBV30	TRBD1	.	TRBJ1-1
TGCGCCAGCAGCAGGTCCACCTACGAGCAGTACTTC	CASSRSTYEQYF	TRBV5-1	.	few	TRBJ2-7
TGTGCCAGCAGTTCGACAGGAAACACCATATATTTT	CASSSTGNTIYF	TRBV5-6	.	.	TRBJ1-3
TGTGCCAGCAGCTTGGCACAGGGGATGAGGACAGATACGCAGTATTTT	CASSLAQGMRTDTQYF	TRBV5-6	TRBD1	.	TRBJ2-3
TGTGCCAGCAGTTCTGCGGACAAGTCCTACGAGCAGTACTTC	CASSSADKSYEQYF	TRBV28	.	.	TRBJ2-7
TGTGCCAGTAGTATAGGCCAGATGAATGAGCAGTTCTTC	CASSIGQMNEQFF	TRBV19	.	many	TRBJ2-1
TGTGCCAGCAGCGTAGGCGGAAGGGCAGTTGAAGCTTTCTTT	CASSVGGRAVEAFF	TRBV9	.	once	TRBJ1-1
TGTGCCTGGAGTGTACTGGGCAGGGAAGAGACCCAGTACTTC	CAWSVLGREETQYF	TRBV30	.	.	TRBJ2-5
TGCGCCAGCCGAAAACCCGGGACTGAGCAATATGGCTACACCTTC	CASRKPGTEQYGYTF	TRBV5-1	.	.	TRBJ1-2
TGCAGCGCGAGCCAGGGGCGTTTAGGGAGCACTGAAGCTTTCTTT	CSASQGRLGSTEAFF	TRBV29-1	.	.	TRBJ1-1
TGTGCCAGCAGCTTATTGAGGGTTTCCCAGGATGGGGCCAACGTCCTGACTTTC	CASSLLRVSQDGANVLTF	TRBV7-9	.	.	TRBJ2-6
TGTGCCAGCAGCCAGAGCTCCTACGAGCAGTACTTC	CASSQSSYEQYF	TRBV7-2	.	.	TRBJ2-7
TGCAGCGTAGGACAGGGAAATCAGCCCCAGCATTTT	CSVGQGNQPQHF	TRBV29-1	TRBD1	.	TRBJ1-5
TGTGCCAGCAGCAAGGGGACAACCTACACTGAAGCTTTCTTT	CASSKGTTYTEAFF	TRBV7-8	.	few	TRBJ1-1
TGTGCCAGCAGCTTAAATGTGGGACAGAGATACGAGCAGTACTTC	CASSLNVGQRYEQYF	TRBV11-1	TRBD1	.	TRBJ2-7
TGTGCCAGCAGCAGCAACTATGGCTACACCTTC	CASSSNYGYTF	TRBV25-1	.	.	TRBJ1-2
TGCAGCGTTGCGGGTGTTCAGCATGGCTACACCTTC	CSVAGVQHGYTF	TRBV29-1	.	few	TRBJ1-2
TGTGCCTGGAGTGTACGACTAGCGGGGGTTAACGGGGAGCTGTTTTTT	CAWSVRLAGVNGELFF	TRBV30	TRBD2	.	TRBJ2-2